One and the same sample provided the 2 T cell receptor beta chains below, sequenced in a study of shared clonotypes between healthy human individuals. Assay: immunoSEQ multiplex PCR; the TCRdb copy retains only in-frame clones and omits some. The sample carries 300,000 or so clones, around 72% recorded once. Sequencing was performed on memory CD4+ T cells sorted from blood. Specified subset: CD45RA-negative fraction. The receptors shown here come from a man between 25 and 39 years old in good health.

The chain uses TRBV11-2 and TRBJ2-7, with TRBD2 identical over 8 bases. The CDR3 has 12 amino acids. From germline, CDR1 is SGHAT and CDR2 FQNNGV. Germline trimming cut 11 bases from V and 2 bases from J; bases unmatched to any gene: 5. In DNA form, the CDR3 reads TGTGCCTCGAGCGGGAGCGCCTACGAGCAGTACTTC. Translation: CASSGSAYEQYF. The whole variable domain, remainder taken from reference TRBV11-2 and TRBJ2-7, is EAGVAQSPRYKIIEKRQSVAFWCNPISGHATLYWYQQILGQGPKLLIQFQNNGVVDDSQLPKDRFSAERLKGVDSTLKIQPAKLEDSAVYLCASSGSAYEQYFGPGTRLTVT.

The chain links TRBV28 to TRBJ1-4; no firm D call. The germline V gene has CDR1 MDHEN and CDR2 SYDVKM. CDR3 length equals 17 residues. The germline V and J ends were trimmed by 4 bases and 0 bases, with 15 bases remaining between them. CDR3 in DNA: TGTGCCAGCAGTTCGACGGACGGATACACAACTAATGAAAAACTGTTTTTT. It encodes CASSSTDGYTTNEKLFF.